Each of the 18 T cell receptor beta chains below was sequenced from the same sample in a study of T-cell reconstitution after alpha-beta-depleted transplantation in children. Library preparation (for TCRbeta) was performed with unique molecular identifiers. Using its own MiXCR run on the PCR reads, TCRdb lists one record per CDR3 protein. The sample includes some 500,000 distinct CDR3 sequences, approximately 16% of them seen just once. The specimen was PBMCs from the stem cell graft donor, collected from the stem cell graft. Source of these receptors: a human donor who donated a stem cell graft to a child with acute lymphoblastic leukemia.

V gene TRBV5-1 combines with J gene TRBJ1-4; D might be TRBD1 (5 bases). Looked up from germline, CDR1 is SGHRS and CDR2 is YFSETQ. CDR3 length: 15 amino acids. The V end was cut by 0 bases, the J end by 4 bases, with 10 bases between. This CDR3 is CASSLAGRNNEKLFF. The CDR3 coding sequence is TGCGCCAGCAGCTTGGCGGGACGGAATAATGAAAAACTGTTTTTT. Full variable domain (rest looked up from reference TRBV5-1 and TRBJ1-4): KAGVTQTPRYLIKTRGQQVTLSCSPISGHRSVSWYQQTPGQGLQFLFEYFSETQRNKGNFPGRFSGRQFSNSRSEMNVSTLELGDSALYLCASSLAGRNNEKLFFGSGTQLSVL.

The CDR3 bases are TGTGCCAGCAGCCAAGTTCCGGGGACTGAAGCTTTCTTT. Protein product: CASSQVPGTEAFF. The chain is built from TRBV3-1 and TRBJ1-1; no definite D call. The length of the CDR3 is 13 residues. The ends were cut back, 1 base at V and 5 bases at J, with 8 bases in the middle. Germline V CDR1 and CDR2: LGHDT, YNNKEL (reference sequence).

The V call is TRBV6-5, the J call TRBJ1-1; D perhaps matches TRBD1 (5 bases). This CDR3 comprises 19 residues. V lost 0 bases to trimming and J lost 1 base, with 21 bases between them. CDR1 and CDR2 (germline): MNHEY, SVGAGI. The CDR3 here is CASSYSSELSTETNTEAFF. In DNA form, the CDR3 reads TGTGCCAGCAGTTACTCTTCTGAACTATCGACAGAGACGAACACTGAAGCTTTCTTT.

J is TRBJ2-2 and V is TRBV20-1, with 11 bases matching TRBD2. The CDR3 is made up of 18 amino acids. The V gene's germline CDR1 is DFQATT and CDR2 SNEGSKA (reference sequence). The V and J ends lost 1 base and 8 bases, in that order; junction bases with no gene match: 15. The CDR3 DNA sequence: TGCAGTGCTAGAGGGATAGCGGGAGGGCCGTCGGTTACTGGGGAGCTGTTTTTT. Encoded protein: CSARGIAGGPSVTGELFF.

This clonotype was detected only a few times. The chain carries TRBV5-1 and TRBJ2-5; D call uncertain. The ends were cut back, 0 bases at V and 5 bases at J, with 14 bases in the middle. The CDR3 runs 15 residues. From germline, CDR1 is SGHRS and CDR2 YFSETQ. CDR3 nucleotides: TGCGCCAGCAGCTTGGAAGGCGGAGTGCGGGAGACCCAGTACTTC. Translation gives CASSLEGGVRETQYF.

V usage is TRBV6-1 and J usage is TRBJ2-7, with D possibly being TRBD2 (5 bases). The germline gives CDR1 MNHNS, CDR2 SASEGT. The CDR3 runs to 13 residues. Trimming left V 6 bases short and J 2 bases short, with 11 bases between. The CDR3 region is CASRGPGAYEQYF. The CDR3 coding sequence is TGTGCCAGCAGGGGCCCCGGGGCCTACGAGCAGTACTTC.

This clonotype was observed a handful of times. The chain links TRBV5-1 to TRBJ1-1; D is possibly TRBD1 (6 bases). Trimming left V 4 bases short and J 7 bases short, with 23 bases between. Germline V gives CDR1 SGHRS, CDR2 YFSETQ. There are 16 residues in the CDR3. The CDR3 loop is CASSPGVAAGSNEAFF. The CDR3 DNA is TGCGCCAGCAGCCCAGGGGTGGCAGCAGGGAGTAATGAAGCTTTCTTT.

The chain combines TRBV2 with TRBJ1-5; 7 bases map to TRBD1. J was trimmed by 3 bases and V by 7 bases; bases with no gene match: 9. The CDR3 consists of 15 residues. Germline loops: CDR1 SNHLY, CDR2 FYNNEI. CDR3 bases: TGTGCCAGCAACCTAGCGGGGACAGACAATCAGCCCCAGCATTTT. Protein: CASNLAGTDNQPQHF.

In this sample, this clonotype turned up a few times. This sequence joins TRBV20-1 and TRBJ2-5; D uncertain. Germline values: CDR1 DFQATT, CDR2 SNEGSKA (reference sequence). The CDR3 is made up of 13 amino acids. V lost 0 bases, J lost 2 bases, and 7 bases lay in between. The CDR3 bases are TGCAGTGCTAGAGAGACACTTCAAGAGACCCAGTACTTC. It yields the protein CSARETLQETQYF.

V and J are TRBV5-1 and TRBJ2-2; either TRBD1 or TRBD2 may fit D (5 bases each). CDR1 is SGHRS and CDR2 is YFSETQ in the germline V gene. The CDR3 consists of 14 residues. Trimming pared 1 base from V and 4 bases from J, leaving 8 bases between. The CDR3 loop is CASSLPGTTGELFF. CDR3 sequence (DNA): TGCGCCAGCAGCTTGCCAGGGACCACCGGGGAGCTGTTTTTT.

The table lists this clonotype with a few counts. The chain uses TRBV20-1 and TRBJ1-2; 7 nucleotides match TRBD1. In germline, CDR1 is DFQATT, CDR2 SNEGSKA (reference sequence). Unmatched junction bases numbered 5, after V lost 7 bases and J lost 3 bases. The CDR3 is 12 amino acids. The CDR3 spells CSVRGPYYGYTF. CDR3 coding DNA: TGCAGTGTGAGGGGGCCGTACTATGGCTACACCTTC.

The chain carries TRBV29-1 and TRBJ2-3; D remains ambiguous. Germline CDR1 SQVTM, CDR2 ANQGSEA. The CDR3 length is 12 residues. V lost 5 bases to trimming and J lost 3 bases, with 9 bases between them. The CDR3 region has the DNA TGCAGCGTTTCTGTGCGTACAGATACGCAGTATTTT. It encodes CSVSVRTDTQYF.

The chain carries TRBV7-3 and TRBJ2-2; D possibly corresponds to TRBD1 (6 bases). Trimming cost V 5 bases and J 4 bases, with 17 bases left between them. Germline V gives CDR1 SGHTA, CDR2 FQGTGA. The CDR3 contains 16 residues. Here the CDR3 DNA reads TGTGCCAGCAGCCCAGGGGTGGGAGAGGGCACCGGGGAGCTGTTTTTT. Its protein product is CASSPGVGEGTGELFF.

The sample holds a few counts of this clonotype. V and J are TRBV5-6 and TRBJ2-1; D might be TRBD1 or TRBD2, each matching 5 bases. Trimming removed 1 base at V and 8 bases at J, with 10 bases between. Germline lookup yields CDR1 SGHDT and CDR2 YYEEEE. The CDR3 length is 13 residues. The CDR3 DNA is TGTGCCAGCAGCTTGTTGGTGGGGGATGAGCAGTTCTTC. This translates into CASSLLVGDEQFF.

V and J are TRBV20-1 and TRBJ1-4; maybe TRBD1 (5 bases). With 1 base removed from V and 4 bases from J, the gap between germline ends came to 22 bases. The CDR3 is made up of 18 amino acids. Germline V gene sequence: CDR1 DFQATT, CDR2 SNEGSKA (reference sequence). DNA of the CDR3: TGCAGTGCTAGAGCTGGTTATGGGGCAGACGCGATTAATGAAAAACTGTTTTTT. Translating it yields CSARAGYGADAINEKLFF.

The V and J genes are TRBV18 and TRBJ2-1; possible D gene TRBD2, 5 bases. V was pared by 6 bases and J by 11 bases, with 11 bases between. The V gene's germline CDR1 is KGHSH and CDR2 LQKENI. This CDR3 has 11 amino acids. The CDR3, as DNA: TGTGCCAGCTCTCCTGGGGAGAAGCAGTTCTTC. The encoded protein is CASSPGEKQFF.

V is TRBV20-1 and J is TRBJ2-3, with 10 bases fitting TRBD2. The V gene end was trimmed by 5 bases and the J gene end by 14 bases; junction bases not matched to a gene: 7. This CDR3 is built from 11 residues. Germline CDR1 reads DFQATT; CDR2 reads SNEGSKA (reference sequence). CDR3: CSAGLAGAVYF. DNA for the CDR3: TGCAGTGCTGGTCTAGCGGGAGCGGTGTATTTT.

This chain joins TRBV6-1 and TRBJ2-1; weak D call: TRBD2 (5 bases). V dropped 6 bases and J dropped 7 bases, with 22 bases sitting between them. From germline, CDR1 is MNHNS and CDR2 SASEGT. This CDR3 is 16 amino acids long. The CDR3 DNA reads TGTGCCAGCAGCCCGCACCCGAGACTAACAGCGAATGAGCAGTTCTTC. Encoded protein: CASSPHPRLTANEQFF.